The source of this T cell receptor (beta chain) is a study of shared clonotypes between healthy human individuals (dated by TCRdb to 2020 to 2021). For context, the study as a whole: The cohort included a few men and a couple of women between 18 and 49 years of age. For each donor, CD4 naive and CD4 memory were each run on three plates, CD8 naive on two plates, and CD8 memory on one plate. The study deeply sequenced blood TCR repertoires of five healthy adults to estimate repertoire size and the extent of clonotype sharing between individuals. Different laboratories and diverse techniques were used to prepare libraries and sequence TCR repertoires, to increase sequencing depth and limit assay-specific biases. Leukapheresis yielded between about 0.9 and 9.5 billion PBMCs per donor.

With regard to this clone: It lacks a known antigen. Per-nucleotide qualities are absent, and no much larger clonotype sits a single base away.

The germline V gene (reference sequence) sets CDR1 to MNHEY and CDR2 to SMNVEV. The CDR3, from cysteine to phenylalanine, totals 14 residues. The sequence is cut down to CDR3 DNA, 42 bases in frame from base 1. V is pared back by 2 bases and J by 0 bases, with 2 bases lying between the germline termini. The full study reports these points: About 5% of naive CD4, around 3.6% of naive CD8, about 2.5% of memory CD4, and approximately 0.39% of memory CD8 clonotypes were shared across a few donors. Even with the large sequencing depth, rarefaction of the sorted-subset datasets indicated that sequencing was incomplete. Clonotypes shared by all four sorted-subset donors showed higher generation probabilities than non-shared clonotypes. Based on pairwise subsampling, the degree of clonotype sharing among donors was expected to be affected by sequencing depth. Only blood was sampled, and tissue TCR repertoires likely differ from those in blood. The genetic and exposure-history diversity represented was limited by the small number of donors. Larger estimated clonotype richness was generally found for naive subsets than for memory subsets.

Using the deep immunoSEQ assay, multiplex PCR amplified TCR CDR3 regions from genomic DNA. Genomic DNA extracted from each cell subset was distributed evenly over all wells of several immunoSEQ 96-well plates, and each plate served as one replicate. For sorted subsets, each replicate PCR was loaded with roughly 190 ng genomic DNA, equivalent to 25,000 to 35,000 T cell genomes. The purified libraries were quantified using a Qubit 3.0 fluorometer, sized with a Bioanalyzer 2100, and then quantified again using the KAPA Library Quantification kit. Every immunoSEQ 96-well plate was sequenced on a separate single-read 150-cycle Illumina NextSeq 550 flow cell. In the source study's methods: Because the immunoSEQ output held only junctional sequences and lacked quality scores, the filtering could not match the filtering applied to full-length reads. Sequences were annotated with PyIR, a Python wrapper for IgBLAST v1.9, using IMGT germline references to assign V/J genes and CDR3. Any read was removed if the V/J assignment was weak (E-value above 1e-6), the CDR3 was missing, or the read contained stop codons, out-of-frame junctions, or ambiguous translated residues. V3J clonotypes were defined by identical inferred V gene, J gene, and CDR3 amino acid sequence. Percentage overlap between repertoires was computed as shared unique clonotypes divided by the size of the smaller repertoire. Repertoire richness was assessed with RTK rarefaction, the Chao1 estimator, and Recon v2.1 estimates of unobserved clonotypes. Generation probabilities were computed with OLGA for all TCRbeta clonotypes obtained by the gDNA method from several donors. TCRdb took over this immuneACCESS table, retaining in-frame rearrangements with V and J assigned. Such tables are incomplete; in checked studies, under half of the missing clones stem from an unresolved V gene, and the remainder is unexplained. That table furnishes V, J and clone size, whereas the DNA furnished D and trimming. Present in this sample are about 1 million clones, roughly 80% of which were seen just once. The ten top clones hold 1.2% to 1.5% of the sample.

The donors were healthy, HIV-negative adults who had no recently reported acute infections or vaccinations. All donors were Caucasian adults living in Nashville, Tennessee, USA. CD4+ T cells were enriched by magnetic negative selection, after which naive cells were positively selected on CD45RA and the negative fraction was taken as the memory subset. After blood collection by leukapheresis, PBMCs were isolated using Ficoll-Histopaque density gradient centrifugation and then cryopreserved in the vapor phase of liquid nitrogen. Analytical flow cytometry was used to check the purity and quantity of each magnetically sorted T cell population. Genomic DNA was isolated from every sorted fraction and measured by UV absorbance on a Nanodrop 2000c.

Sequenced input: memory CD4+ T cells sorted from blood. The label giving this sample's cell subset or site can be read as: CD45RA-negative fraction. The clonotype originates from a man younger than 35 in good health. Recombination joined TRBV27 with TRBJ2-6; the D segment cannot be called with confidence. The nucleotide sequence is given as TGTGCCAGCAGTTTAAACTCTGGGGCCAACGTCCTGACTTTC. Translated, this is CASSLNSGANVLTF. Full variable domain (CDR3 extended with the reference TRBV27 and TRBJ2-6 proteins): EAQVTQNPRYLITVTGKKLTVTCSQNMNHEYMSWYRQDPGLGLRQIYYSMNVEVTDKGDVPEGYKVSRKEKRNFPLILESPSPNQTSLYFCASSLNSGANVLTFGAGSRLTVL.